Listed below are T cell receptor beta chains from one sample, sequenced in a study of CD8 T cells in ankylosing spondylitis. Each CDR3 protein is one row after TCRdb ran MiXCR on the 5' RACE reads. This sample yields approximately 250,000 distinct CDR3 sequences, of which roughly a third are seen a single time; approximately 4% belongs to the top ten. Input material: blood, either unsorted or a sorted T cell fraction (not recorded which). These receptors were collected from a male donor with ankylosing spondylitis or in good health (not recorded which). Both conserved end residues are part of each CDR3. A D gene is named only where the DNA matches it firmly. Size is omitted from some rows. Given values are once, few, many or a class for expanded clones.

abundance	v_gene	j_gene	d_gene	CDR3nt	CDR3aa
NA	TRBV20-1	TRBJ2-1	TRBD1	TGCAGTGGGACAGGGGGCTACAATGAGCAGTTCTTC	CSGTGGYNEQFF
few	TRBV29-1	TRBJ2-5	NA	TGCAGCGCTCGGGGCAGTGGAGGAGAGACCCAGTACTTC	CSARGSGGETQYF
NA	TRBV5-1	TRBJ1-4	NA	TGCGCCAGCAGCTTCGTGACAGATCATGAAAAACTGTTTTTT	CASSFVTDHEKLFF
NA	TRBV20-1	TRBJ2-5	NA	TGCAGTGCCCGTTACCAGGGAAGAGGGGAGACCCAGTACTTC	CSARYQGRGETQYF
NA	TRBV3-1	TRBJ2-7	NA	TGTGCCAGCAGCCCTCGTGACCACGAGCAGTACTTC	CASSPRDHEQYF
NA	TRBV27	TRBJ2-7	NA	TGTGCCAGCAGTCCCCTCGGGGCCGGGTCCCACGAGCAGTACTTC	CASSPLGAGSHEQYF
NA	TRBV20-1	TRBJ2-3	TRBD2	TGCAGTGCCCTTCCTTATCTAGCGGGGGGGCGATATACGCAGTATTTT	CSALPYLAGGRYTQYF
NA	TRBV5-1	TRBJ2-3	TRBD2	TGCGCCAGCAGCCCACAAGCGGGGGGGCTTACAGATACGCAGTATTTT	CASSPQAGGLTDTQYF
NA	TRBV20-1	TRBJ2-1	NA	TGCAGTGTAACCTCCCCGAGTGACTACAATGAGCAGTTCTTC	CSVTSPSDYNEQFF
NA	TRBV6-5	TRBJ2-1	TRBD2	TGTGCCAGCAGTTACATGGGGGTAGCGGGGGATGAGCAGTTCTTC	CASSYMGVAGDEQFF
NA	TRBV5-1	TRBJ2-1	NA	TGCGCCAGCAGCTTTGTCTCCTCGTCCCGTGAGCAGTTCTTC	CASSFVSSSREQFF
NA	TRBV7-6	TRBJ1-3	NA	TGTGCCAGCAGCTTAGAGTCAGACACCATATATTTT	CASSLESDTIYF
NA	TRBV28	TRBJ2-7	NA	TGTGCCAGCAGTTTATGGATGCGGGCAATGTACTTC	CASSLWMRAMYF
NA	TRBV29-1	TRBJ2-3	TRBD2	TGCAGCGTTGAAGGGGGACTAGCGGGGGGTACGCAGTATTTT	CSVEGGLAGGTQYF
NA	TRBV5-1	TRBJ2-5	TRBD2	TGCGCCAGCAGCCCTTATAGCGGGGGGGCCGGCGAGACCCAGTACTTC	CASSPYSGGAGETQYF
NA	TRBV20-1	TRBJ2-5	NA	TGCAGTGCTAGCGGTAGCGAGGCGGAGACCCAGTACTTC	CSASGSEAETQYF
few	TRBV27	TRBJ2-3	NA	TGTGCCAGCAGTCTAACAGCGGGCACAGATACGCAGTATTTT	CASSLTAGTDTQYF
few	TRBV20-1	TRBJ2-3	TRBD2	TGCAGTGCTAGAGATGAACTAGCGGATAGCACAGATACGCAGTATTTT	CSARDELADSTDTQYF
few	TRBV20-1	TRBJ2-7	NA	TGCAGTGCAAACGGCAGGGTCAACGAGCAGTACTTC	CSANGRVNEQYF
NA	TRBV7-2	TRBJ2-5	TRBD2	TGTGCCAGCAGCTTAGTGGGGGGGAAAGAGACCCAGTACTTC	CASSLVGGKETQYF
few	TRBV5-6	TRBJ2-1	NA	TGTGCCAGCAGGTACGGTCTGACCTCGGGGTCTGAGCAGTTCTTC	CASRYGLTSGSEQFF
NA	TRBV29-1	TRBJ2-3	NA	TGCAGCGTTCCCCTCCTTGGGGGCCCCACAGATACGCAGTATTTT	CSVPLLGGPTDTQYF
NA	TRBV20-1	TRBJ2-5	NA	TGCAGTGCTAGAGCGGAGGGAGAAGGAGAGACCCAGTACTTC	CSARAEGEGETQYF
few	TRBV12-3/TRBV12-4	TRBJ1-4	TRBD1	TGTGCCAGCACAGGGACAGCGATTAATGAAAAACTGTTTTTT	CASTGTAINEKLFF
many	TRBV27	TRBJ2-7	TRBD2	TGTGCCAGCAGCCCTGGACTAGCGTACGAGCAGTACTTC	CASSPGLAYEQYF
few	TRBV12-3/TRBV12-4	TRBJ2-7	TRBD1	TGTGCCAGCAGTTTAGGACAGGGAAGCTCCTACGAGCAGTACTTC	CASSLGQGSSYEQYF
NA	TRBV29-1	TRBJ2-3	NA	TGCAGCGTTGTAGGGGCCTTGAACGCAGATACGCAGTATTTT	CSVVGALNADTQYF